What follows are 23 T cell receptor beta chains derived from one specimen sequenced in a study of shared clonotypes between healthy human individuals (dated by TCRdb to the early 2020s). The library was prepared using the immunoSEQ multiplex PCR assay. This immuneACCESS table, as held by TCRdb, lists in-frame sequences with V and J called but not all clones. Of the missing ones, under half trace to an unresolved V gene in checked studies; the others have no known cause. For this sample there are about 2.1 million clones; 85% to 95% appear just once. 1.5% to 2% of the sample belongs to the ten largest clones. CD8 naive samples consisted of CD45RO-negative cells that were positively selected for CCR7, yielding a CD45RA+CCR7+ population without TemRA cells. Material: naive CD8+ T cells from PBMCs. The meaning of the sample's cell subset or site label: CD45RA+CCR7+. These receptors originate from a man between 18 and 35 years old in good health. Some clones in this sample may be carry-over from other donors' samples.

This clone was found once. The J gene is TRBJ1-5, the V gene TRBV27; D perhaps matches TRBD1 (5 bases). Looked up from germline, CDR1 is MNHEY and CDR2 is SMNVEV (reference sequence). Trimming pared 6 bases from V and 4 bases from J, leaving 16 bases between. The CDR3 consists of 15 residues. The CDR3 here is CASSPSSQGNQPQHF. The DNA for the CDR3 is TGTGCCAGCAGCCCATCGAGTCAGGGAAATCAGCCCCAGCATTTT.

This clone came up once. The sample holds other DNA sequences that translate to the same CDR3. The chain carries TRBV5-6 and TRBJ2-7; D is unclear. The CDR3 extends over 14 amino acids. Germline CDR1 and CDR2: SGHDT and YYEEEE. V lost 2 bases, J lost 0 bases, and 9 bases lay in between. The CDR3 reads CASSLGGSSYEQYF. The CDR3 nucleotides are TGTGCCAGCAGCTTAGGTGGTAGCTCCTACGAGCAGTACTTC.

The CDR3 region has the DNA TGTGCCAAAGGGTGTCAGGGGCCCTACGAGCAGTACTTC. This codes for CAKGCQGPYEQYF. The rearrangement links TRBV25-1 to TRBJ2-7; possibly TRBD1 for D (6 bases). With 10 bases removed from V and 2 bases from J, the gap between germline ends came to 15 bases. The CDR3 covers 13 residues. The germline gives CDR1 MGHDK, CDR2 SYGVNS.

J is TRBJ2-2 and V is TRBV4-3; D could derive from TRBD1 or TRBD2 (6 bases each). With 0 bases removed from V and 6 bases from J, the gap between germline ends came to 17 bases. Germline V gene data show CDR1 as LGHNA and CDR2 as YSLEER. The CDR3 spans 17 residues. CDR3 region: CASSQDNEGGGSGELFF. CDR3 sequence (DNA): TGCGCCAGCAGCCAAGATAATGAGGGGGGAGGATCCGGGGAGCTGTTTTTT.

The V gene is TRBV11-2, the J gene TRBJ2-7, with D hard to call. The CDR3 length is 14 residues. V lost 4 bases to trimming and J lost 2 bases, with 12 bases between them. The germline V gene encodes CDR1 SGHAT and CDR2 FQNNGV. DNA for the CDR3: TGTGCCAGCAGCTCTTGGGTCCAAACCTACGAGCAGTACTTC. Its translation: CASSSWVQTYEQYF. The whole variable domain, filled in from reference TRBV11-2 and TRBJ2-7, reads EAGVAQSPRYKIIEKRQSVAFWCNPISGHATLYWYQQILGQGPKLLIQFQNNGVVDDSQLPKDRFSAERLKGVDSTLKIQPAKLEDSAVYLCASSSWVQTYEQYFGPGTRLTVT.

The chain couples TRBV7-9 to TRBJ2-7; D remains unclear. Between the trimmed V and J ends, which lost 5 bases and 2 bases, there was a span of 16 bases. This CDR3 comprises 15 residues. Germline-derived CDR1 and CDR2 are SEHNR and FQNEAQ (reference sequence). CDR3 in DNA: TGTGCCAGCAGCCCCGTTCTACCCCACCCCTACGAGCAGTACTTC. It encodes CASSPVLPHPYEQYF.

V is TRBV4-2 and J is TRBJ2-7; TRBD2 might be the D (5 bases). The CDR3 has 13 amino acids. Germline loops: CDR1 LGHNA, CDR2 YNFKEQ. V was trimmed by 1 base and J by 7 bases, leaving 11 bases between them. CDR3 sequence (DNA): TGTGCCAGCAGCCAAGGGGTTGGGGAGGAGCAGTACTTC. Translation gives CASSQGVGEEQYF.

This rearrangement joins TRBV7-8 to TRBJ2-7; weak D call: TRBD2 (5 bases). The CDR3 has 15 amino acids. Germline assignment: CDR1 SGHVS and CDR2 FQNEAQ. Trimming left V 2 bases short and J 0 bases short, with 11 bases between. DNA for the CDR3: TGTGCCAGCAGCTTAAACGGGATTAGCTCCTACGAGCAGTACTTC. It specifies CASSLNGISSYEQYF. The entire variable domain, with the rest obtained from reference TRBV7-8 and TRBJ2-7, is as follows: GAGVSQSPRYKVAKRGQDVALRCDPISGHVSLFWYQQALGQGPEFLTYFQNEAQLDKSGLPSDRFFAERPEGSVSTLKIQRTQQEDSAVYLCASSLNGISSYEQYFGPGTRLTVT.

V is TRBV28 and J is TRBJ1-5, with D possibly matching TRBD1 (6 bases). The CDR3 spans 14 residues. The V and J ends lost 6 bases and 0 bases respectively, with 9 bases between them. The germline V gene encodes CDR1 MDHEN and CDR2 SYDVKM. The CDR3 DNA reads as TGTGCCAGCAGAGGGGGATATAGCAATCAGCCCCAGCATTTT. Translation: CASRGGYSNQPQHF. Full variable domain (outside the CDR3, taken from reference TRBV28 and TRBJ1-5): DVKVTQSSRYLVKRTGEKVFLECVQDMDHENMFWYRQDPGLGLRLIYFSYDVKMKEKGDIPEGYSVSREKKERFSLILESASTNQTSMYLCASRGGYSNQPQHFGDGTRLSIL.

V is TRBV30 and J is TRBJ1-6, with a weak D call TRBD1 (5 bases). Per the germline V gene, CDR1 is GTSNPN and CDR2 is SVGIG (reference sequence). Trimming shortened V by 2 bases and J by 6 bases, and 11 bases separated the two germline ends. The CDR3 is 14 amino acids. The CDR3 DNA reads as TGTGCCTGGAGTACCGGGACCGGTAATTCACCCCTCCACTTT. This codes for CAWSTGTGNSPLHF. Supplemented by reference TRBV30 and TRBJ1-6, the full variable domain reads SQTIHQWPATLVQPVGSPLSLECTVEGTSNPNLYWYRQAAGRGLQLLFYSVGIGQISSEVPQNLSASRPQDRQFILSSKKLLLSDSGFYLCAWSTGTGNSPLHFGNGTRLTVT.

V usage is TRBV9 and J usage is TRBJ2-3; maybe TRBD2 (6 bases). This CDR3 spans 14 amino acids. The germline CDR1 and CDR2 sequences are SGDLS and YYNGEE. Trimming cost V 3 bases and J 4 bases, with 12 bases left between them. CDR3 nucleotides: TGTGCCAGCAGCGAGGGATGGAGGGCAGATACGCAGTATTTT. As protein: CASSEGWRADTQYF.

The chain recombines TRBV25-1 with TRBJ2-7; no firm D call. V dropped 0 bases and J dropped 5 bases, with 11 bases sitting between them. The CDR3 length is 14 residues. CDR1 MGHDK and CDR2 SYGVNS come from the germline V gene. As DNA, the CDR3 is TGTGCCAGCAGTGAATATAGTCTTCGGGACGAGCAGTACTTC. Amino acid sequence: CASSEYSLRDEQYF.

The chain carries TRBV28 and TRBJ1-2, with D unclear. Per germline, CDR1 MDHEN and CDR2 SYDVKM. CDR3 size: 12 residues. V was cut by 6 bases and J by 2 bases, with 7 bases left in between. The CDR3 spells CASSRPNYGYTF. The CDR3 bases are TGTGCCAGCAGCCGTCCCAACTATGGCTACACCTTC.

The CDR3 here is CAISDRNSTDTQYF. In DNA form, the CDR3 reads TGTGCCATCAGCGACAGGAATAGCACAGATACGCAGTATTTT. J is TRBJ2-3 and V is TRBV10-3; a weak D match, TRBD1 (6 bases). The germline V gene encodes CDR1 ENHRY and CDR2 SYGVKD. Trimming shortened V by 6 bases and J by 0 bases, and 10 bases separated the two germline ends. This CDR3 contains 14 residues.

The chain joins TRBV7-9 to TRBJ2-2, with 8 bases aligning to TRBD1. There are 15 residues in the CDR3. Per germline, CDR1 SEHNR and CDR2 FQNEAQ (reference sequence). Unmatched junction bases numbered 8, after V lost 4 bases and J lost 7 bases. The CDR3 nucleotides are TGTGCCAGCAGCTCGGACAGGGCTGTCATCGGGGAGCTGTTTTTT. Protein product: CASSSDRAVIGELFF.

The J gene is TRBJ2-7, the V gene TRBV9; 7 nucleotides line up with TRBD2. Germline trimming cut 3 bases from V and 7 bases from J; bases unmatched to any gene: 13. The length of the CDR3 is 15 residues. CDR1 is SGDLS, CDR2 YYNGEE, per germline. Written as DNA, the CDR3 is TGTGCCAGCAGCGGGGGAGGGACGGCCGTTGGGGAGCAGTACTTC. This sequence encodes CASSGGGTAVGEQYF.

This chain links TRBV14 with TRBJ1-1; 7 bases align to TRBD1. The CDR3 has 16 amino acids. The junction had 7 bases not matched to a gene; V was cut back by 3 bases and J by 0 bases. Germline values: CDR1 SGHDN, CDR2 FVKESK. The CDR3 here is CASSQVRGQLNTEAFF. The CDR3 nucleotides are TGTGCCAGCAGCCAGGTTCGGGGACAGCTGAACACTGAAGCTTTCTTT.

A single count supports this clone. The chain has TRBV5-1 and TRBJ2-5, with TRBD1 identical over 9 bases. Trimming removed 7 bases from V and 2 bases from J; junction bases left unmatched: 6. This CDR3 spans 14 amino acids. The germline V gene encodes CDR1 SGHRS and CDR2 YFSETQ. CDR3 bases: TGCGCCAGCTCTACCGGGACAGGGCAAGAGACCCAGTACTTC. Translation: CASSTGTGQETQYF. The variable domain in full, with the rest retrieved from reference TRBV5-1 and TRBJ2-5, is KAGVTQTPRYLIKTRGQQVTLSCSPISGHRSVSWYQQTPGQGLQFLFEYFSETQRNKGNFPGRFSGRQFSNSRSEMNVSTLELGDSALYLCASSTGTGQETQYFGPGTRLLVL.

This clone is a singleton in its sample. The J gene is TRBJ2-3, the V gene TRBV27, with TRBD2 identical over 13 bases. The CDR3 is 16 residues long. V lost 6 bases and J lost 2; bases outside the gene matches: 5. Germline V CDR1 and CDR2: MNHEY, SMNVEV (reference sequence). CDR3 bases: TGTGCCAGCAGCCCAACTAGCGGGAGGGACACAGATACGCAGTATTTT. It encodes CASSPTSGRDTDTQYF.

The V gene is TRBV6-1, the J gene TRBJ1-3; 8 positions agree with TRBD1. This CDR3 is built from 17 residues. With 0 bases clipped from V and 2 bases from J, the junction kept 6 bases outside the gene matches. Germline CDR1 and CDR2: MNHNS and SASEGT. The CDR3: CASSEARGRGPGNTIYF. The CDR3 DNA is TGTGCCAGCAGTGAAGCGCGAGGCAGGGGGCCTGGAAACACCATATATTTT.

Notes on this clone: The sample contains more than one DNA sequence encoding this CDR3. The rearrangement links TRBV27 to TRBJ2-7; no definite D call. Trimming cost V 3 bases and J 0 bases, with 9 bases left between them. The CDR3 consists of 14 residues. The germline V gene encodes CDR1 MNHEY and CDR2 SMNVEV (reference sequence). The CDR3 sequence is CASSFVGSSYEQYF. DNA for the CDR3: TGTGCCAGCAGTTTCGTGGGTTCCTCCTACGAGCAGTACTTC.

The CDR3 protein is CASSHKEYEQYF. CDR3 bases: TGTGCCAGCAGCCATAAGGAGTACGAGCAGTACTTC. V and J are TRBV28 and TRBJ2-7; D is uncertain. Germline V CDR1 and CDR2: MDHEN, SYDVKM. The V end lost 6 bases, the J end lost 4 bases, and 10 bases lay between the germline ends. This CDR3 has 12 amino acids. Using reference TRBV28 and TRBJ2-7 for the parts outside the CDR3, the full variable domain is DVKVTQSSRYLVKRTGEKVFLECVQDMDHENMFWYRQDPGLGLRLIYFSYDVKMKEKGDIPEGYSVSREKKERFSLILESASTNQTSMYLCASSHKEYEQYFGPGTRLTVT.

The chain's CDR3 is CASSLGQGFGSYTF. CDR3 nucleotide sequence: TGTGCCAGCAGCTTGGGACAGGGGTTTGGTAGCTACACCTTC. The V and J genes are TRBV5-6 and TRBJ1-2; TRBD1 agrees at 8 bases. In germline, CDR1 is SGHDT, CDR2 YYEEEE. CDR3 length: 14 amino acids. The V and J ends lost 0 bases and 9 bases, in that order; junction bases with no gene match: 7. Based on the CDR3 plus reference TRBV5-6 and TRBJ1-2, the full variable domain is DAGVTQSPTHLIKTRGQQVTLRCSPKSGHDTVSWYQQALGQGPQFIFQYYEEEERQRGNFPDRFSGHQFPNYSSELNVNALLLGDSALYLCASSLGQGFGSYTFGSGTRLTVV.